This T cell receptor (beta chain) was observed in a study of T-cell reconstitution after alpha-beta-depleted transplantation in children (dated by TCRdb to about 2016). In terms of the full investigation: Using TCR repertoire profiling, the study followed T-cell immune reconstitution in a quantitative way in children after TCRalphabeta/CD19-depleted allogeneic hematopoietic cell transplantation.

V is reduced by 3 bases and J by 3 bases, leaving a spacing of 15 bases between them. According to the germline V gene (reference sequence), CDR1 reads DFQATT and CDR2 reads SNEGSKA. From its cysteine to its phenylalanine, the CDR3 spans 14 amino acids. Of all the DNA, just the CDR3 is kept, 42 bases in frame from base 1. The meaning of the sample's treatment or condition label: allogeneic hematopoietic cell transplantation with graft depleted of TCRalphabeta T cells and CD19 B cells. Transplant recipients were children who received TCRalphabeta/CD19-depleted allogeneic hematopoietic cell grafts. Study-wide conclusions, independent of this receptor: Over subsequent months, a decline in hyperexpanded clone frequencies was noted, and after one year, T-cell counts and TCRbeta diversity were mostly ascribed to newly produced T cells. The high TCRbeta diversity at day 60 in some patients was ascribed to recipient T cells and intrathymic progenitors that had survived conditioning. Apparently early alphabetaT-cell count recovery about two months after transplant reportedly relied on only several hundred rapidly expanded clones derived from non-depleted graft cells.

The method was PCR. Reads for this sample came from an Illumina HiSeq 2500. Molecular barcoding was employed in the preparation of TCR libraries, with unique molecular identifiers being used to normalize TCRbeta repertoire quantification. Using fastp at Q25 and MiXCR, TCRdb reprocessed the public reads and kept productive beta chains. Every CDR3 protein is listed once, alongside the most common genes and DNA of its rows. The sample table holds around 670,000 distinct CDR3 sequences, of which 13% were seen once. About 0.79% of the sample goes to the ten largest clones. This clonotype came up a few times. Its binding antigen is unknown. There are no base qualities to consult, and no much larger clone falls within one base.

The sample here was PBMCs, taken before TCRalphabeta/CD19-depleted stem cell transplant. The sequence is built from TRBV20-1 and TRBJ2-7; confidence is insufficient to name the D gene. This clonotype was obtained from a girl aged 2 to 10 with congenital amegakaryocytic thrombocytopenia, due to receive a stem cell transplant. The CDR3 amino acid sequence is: CSARETGPFYEQYF. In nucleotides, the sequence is TGCAGTGCTAGGGAGACGGGTCCCTTCTACGAGCAGTACTTC.